These 27 T cell receptor beta chains were sequenced from one sample in a study of blood T cell repertoires in COVID-19. TCRdb's table, derived via immunoSEQ multiplex PCR, lists solely in-frame clones and lacks some. The sample contains over 200,000 clones, approximately 80% of which appear only once. Sequencing used peripheral blood. The receptors shown here come from an elderly woman with COVID-19, enrolled during active disease.

CDR3 sequence (DNA): TGTGCCAGCAGCTTTCGGCGGGAGCCTGCAGATACGCAGTATTTT. Translated, it gives CASSFRREPADTQYF. The chain uses TRBV7-3 and TRBJ2-3; 7 bases agree with TRBD2. Germline V gives CDR1 SGHTA, CDR2 FQGTGA. The CDR3 contains 15 residues. V trimming: 3 bases; J trimming: 4 bases; junction bases outside the gene matches: 7. The full variable domain, with the rest looked up from reference TRBV7-3 and TRBJ2-3, is GAGVSQTPSNKVTEKGKYVELRCDPISGHTALYWYRQSLGQGPEFLIYFQGTGAADDSGLPNDRFFAVRPEGSVSTLKIQRTERGDSAVYLCASSFRREPADTQYFGPGTRLTVL.

The sample holds one count of this clone. The chain links TRBV3-1 (or the pseudogene TRBV3-2) to TRBJ2-3; no definite D call. V was cut by 1 base and J by 5 bases, with 13 bases left in between. CDR1 LGHDT and CDR2 YNNKEL come from the germline V gene (reference sequence). The CDR3 is made up of 15 amino acids. CDR3 nucleotides: TGTGCCAGCAGCCAAGCTGGGCAGCTGCGAGATACGCAGTATTTT. Its protein product is CASSQAGQLRDTQYF.

DNA of the CDR3: TGTGCCAGCAGCTGGGGGGGACGCGGGTTCAATCAGCCCCAGCATTTT. This gives the protein CASSWGGRGFNQPQHF. The chain employs TRBV7-2 and TRBJ1-5; perhaps TRBD1 as D (5 bases). The germline CDR1 and CDR2 sequences are SGHTA and FQGNSA. V lost 4 bases, J lost 3 bases, and 16 bases lay in between. The CDR3 runs 16 residues.

The chain has TRBV27 and TRBJ1-6, with D possibly matching TRBD1 (5 bases). CDR3 size: 15 residues. Germline CDR1 and CDR2: MNHEY and SMNVEV (reference sequence). Trimming stripped 6 bases from V and 2 bases from J, with 11 bases between. The CDR3 sequence is CASRGGGTYNSPLHF. The CDR3 DNA reads TGTGCCAGCAGGGGGGGAGGCACCTATAATTCACCCCTCCACTTT.

The V call is TRBV27, the J call TRBJ2-7, with D unresolved. With 6 bases removed from V and 6 bases from J, the gap between germline ends came to 9 bases. This CDR3 comprises 11 residues. From germline, CDR1 is MNHEY and CDR2 SMNVEV (reference sequence). The DNA for the CDR3 is TGTGCCAGCAGATCTATGTTCGAGCAGTACTTC. Encoded protein: CASRSMFEQYF.

The V call is TRBV11-2, the J call TRBJ2-3, with D perhaps TRBD2 (6 bases). Trimming removed 2 bases at V and 5 bases at J, with 20 bases between. Germline CDR1 reads SGHAT; CDR2 reads FQNNGV. The CDR3 runs to 17 residues. The CDR3: CASSLNGGSAWIDTQYF. DNA of the CDR3: TGTGCCAGCAGCTTAAACGGGGGAAGTGCGTGGATAGATACGCAGTATTTT.

The rearrangement links TRBV7-2 to TRBJ2-1; 10 positions match TRBD2. The V and J ends lost 1 base and 8 bases, in that order; junction bases with no gene match: 8. Germline values: CDR1 SGHTA, CDR2 FQGNSA. CDR3 length equals 16 residues. The CDR3 spells CASSLGAAGGPHEQFF. The CDR3 nucleotides are TGTGCCAGCAGCTTAGGTGCAGCGGGGGGGCCTCATGAGCAGTTCTTC.

This clone was seen just once. This chain joins TRBV7-9 and TRBJ2-1; weak D call: TRBD1 (6 bases). CDR3 length: 15 amino acids. The V gene lost 1 base and the J gene lost 9 bases, with 16 bases spanning the gap. From germline, CDR1 is SEHNR and CDR2 FQNEAQ (reference sequence). The CDR3 loop reads CASSLVGQPGSEQFF. DNA of the CDR3: TGTGCCAGCAGCTTAGTAGGACAGCCTGGGAGTGAGCAGTTCTTC. Together with reference TRBV7-9 and TRBJ2-1, the CDR3 gives the full variable domain: DTGVSQNPRHKITKRGQNVTFRCDPISEHNRLYWYRQTLGQGPEFLTYFQNEAQLEKSRLLSDRFSAERPKGSFSTLEIQRTEQGDSAMYLCASSLVGQPGSEQFFGPGTRLTVL.

V is TRBV6-1 and J is TRBJ1-5, with D tentatively TRBD1 (5 bases). The CDR3 totals 16 residues. V lost 0 bases to trimming and J lost 4 bases, with 13 bases between them. CDR1 and CDR2 (germline): MNHNS, SASEGT. CDR3 amino acids: CASSEAAGRENQPQHF. CDR3 DNA: TGTGCCAGCAGTGAAGCGGCGGGACGGGAAAATCAGCCCCAGCATTTT.

V is TRBV5-1 and J is TRBJ2-2; the match to TRBD1 covers 10 bases. CDR3 length: 15 residues. Germline loops: CDR1 SGHRS, CDR2 YFSETQ. With 4 bases clipped from V and 7 bases from J, the junction kept 7 bases outside the gene matches. CDR3 in DNA: TGCGCCAGCAGCCCCGGGACAGGGGACGACGGGGAGCTGTTTTTT. It is translated as CASSPGTGDDGELFF.

This chain connects TRBV5-1 to TRBJ1-3; D ambiguous. This CDR3 has 14 amino acids. Germline V gene data show CDR1 as SGHRS and CDR2 as YFSETQ. The V end lost 1 base, the J end lost 4 bases, and 9 bases lay between the germline ends. The DNA of the CDR3 is TGCGCCAGCAGCTTGAACCCCGGGGGAAACACCATATATTTT. Translated, it gives CASSLNPGGNTIYF.

This clone turned up a few times. The chain has TRBV6-5 and TRBJ1-5, with D possibly matching TRBD1 (6 bases). The CDR3 length is 13 residues. Germline lookup yields CDR1 MNHEY and CDR2 SVGAGI. V was clipped by 8 bases and J by 4 bases, with 12 bases between them. The CDR3 spells CASAGQQNQPQHF. The CDR3 DNA is TGTGCCAGCGCCGGACAGCAAAATCAGCCCCAGCATTTT.

The V and J genes are TRBV6-5 and TRBJ1-4, with TRBD1 matching over 7 bases. This CDR3 is built from 14 residues. V lost 6 bases and J lost 7; bases outside the gene matches: 8. Germline-derived CDR1 and CDR2 are MNHEY and SVGAGI. The CDR3 DNA is TGTGCCAGCAGAGACAGGGCCTTTGGTGAAAAACTGTTTTTT. Translation gives CASRDRAFGEKLFF.

The count of this clone is one. This chain connects TRBV6-5 to TRBJ1-2; perhaps TRBD1 as D (5 bases). Germline V gene sequence: CDR1 MNHEY, CDR2 SVGAGI. This CDR3 comprises 15 residues. V was cut by 6 bases and J by 5 bases, with 19 bases left in between. The CDR3 coding sequence is TGTGCCAGCAGCCCCCAGGGCCAGGCTGGTTATGGCTACACCTTC. Translating gives CASSPQGQAGYGYTF.

The chain couples TRBV6-5 to TRBJ1-2; TRBD1 matches 8 bases. CDR1 MNHEY and CDR2 SVGAGI come from the germline V gene. The CDR3 spans 15 residues. The V gene end was trimmed by 6 bases and the J gene end by 3 bases; junction bases not matched to a gene: 9. The CDR3 nucleotides are TGTGCCAGCAGGCGGACAGGGACCGGGGACTATGGCTACACCTTC. Residues: CASRRTGTGDYGYTF.

The rearrangement joins TRBV13 to TRBJ2-3, with D perhaps matching TRBD1 (5 bases). There are 17 residues in the CDR3. Germline lookup yields CDR1 PRHDT and CDR2 FYEKMQ (reference sequence). V lost 4 bases, J lost 0 bases, and 17 bases lay in between. The CDR3 coding sequence is TGTGCCAGCAGCTCCCAATCGACAGTCTCTAGCACAGATACGCAGTATTTT. Translating it yields CASSSQSTVSSTDTQYF.

The chain is built from TRBV5-4 and TRBJ1-2, with a tentative D call TRBD1 (5 bases). Germline assignment: CDR1 SGHNT and CDR2 YYREEE (reference sequence). Trimming took off 0 bases at V and 9 bases at J, with 15 bases between the two ends. The CDR3 has 14 residues. CDR3 nucleotide sequence: TGTGCCAGCAGCTTGGCCGGGGGGGTCGAGAGCTACACCTTC. Its protein is CASSLAGGVESYTF.

Here the CDR3 DNA reads TGTGCCAGCAGCTTACCCCCCTGGACTAGCGGGAGGGCCAGGACCCAGTACTTC. Protein sequence: CASSLPPWTSGRARTQYF. V is TRBV7-8 and J is TRBJ2-5, with TRBD2 identical over 15 bases. CDR1 and CDR2 (germline): SGHVS, FQNEAQ. The CDR3 consists of 18 residues. V was clipped by 2 bases and J by 7 bases; unmatched bases: 11.

V usage is TRBV5-1 and J usage is TRBJ2-1; tentatively, D is TRBD2 (6 bases). Between the trimmed V and J ends, which lost 0 bases and 8 bases, there was a span of 9 bases. This CDR3 has 13 amino acids. CDR1 is SGHRS and CDR2 is YFSETQ in the germline V gene. The CDR3 DNA is TGCGCCAGCAGCTTGGGGGGCGGGGATGAGCAGTTCTTC. Its translation: CASSLGGGDEQFF. Using reference TRBV5-1 and TRBJ2-1 for the parts outside the CDR3, the full variable domain is KAGVTQTPRYLIKTRGQQVTLSCSPISGHRSVSWYQQTPGQGLQFLFEYFSETQRNKGNFPGRFSGRQFSNSRSEMNVSTLELGDSALYLCASSLGGGDEQFFGPGTRLTVL.

The V and J genes are TRBV18 and TRBJ2-3; no reliable D call. Germline assignment: CDR1 KGHSH and CDR2 LQKENI. Trimming pared 0 bases from V and 5 bases from J, leaving 6 bases between. There are 13 residues in the CDR3. The DNA of the CDR3 is TGTGCCAGCTCACCACCCGGCGGAGATACGCAGTATTTT. Translating it yields CASSPPGGDTQYF.

The V gene is TRBV2, the J gene TRBJ2-5; no firm D call. CDR3 length: 15 amino acids. From germline, CDR1 is SNHLY and CDR2 FYNNEI. With 2 bases removed from V and 2 bases from J, the gap between germline ends came to 12 bases. The CDR3 DNA reads as TGTGCCAGCAGTGAATACGAGCTGTTTCAAGAGACCCAGTACTTC. Translating it yields CASSEYELFQETQYF.

The chain combines TRBV7-2 with TRBJ2-1; D is ambiguous. The CDR3 is 18 amino acids. Germline V lookup: CDR1 SGHTA, CDR2 FQGNSA. Between the trimmed V and J ends, which lost 0 bases and 2 bases, there was a span of 17 bases. CDR3 DNA: TGTGCCAGCAGCTTAGCCCCCCGAGGCACTATACCCTACAATGAGCAGTTCTTC. Protein: CASSLAPRGTIPYNEQFF.

This chain joins TRBV5-1 and TRBJ2-7; perhaps TRBD2 as D (5 bases). Germline assignment: CDR1 SGHRS and CDR2 YFSETQ. The CDR3 runs 14 residues. V was cut by 9 bases and J by 0 bases, with 16 bases left in between. The CDR3 sequence: CATKHTGSSYEQYF. As DNA, the CDR3 is TGCGCCACCAAGCACACTGGGAGCTCCTACGAGCAGTACTTC.

CDR3 region: CASVGQGDTEAFF. DNA of the CDR3: TGTGCCAGCGTAGGACAGGGAGACACTGAAGCTTTCTTT. The chain is built from TRBV2 and TRBJ1-1; 8 nucleotides agree with TRBD1. The CDR3 length is 13 residues. Germline CDR1 is SNHLY and CDR2 is FYNNEI. Unmatched junction bases numbered 5, after V lost 8 bases and J lost 3 bases.

The V and J genes are TRBV24-1 and TRBJ2-1; no reliable D call. CDR1 is KGHDR, CDR2 SFDVKD, per germline. Trimming left V 1 base short and J 7 bases short, with 13 bases between. This CDR3 contains 15 residues. The CDR3 region is CATSDFGLGPNEQFF. As DNA, the CDR3 is TGTGCCACCAGTGATTTCGGTCTTGGGCCGAATGAGCAGTTCTTC.

This chain uses TRBV14 with TRBJ1-2, with TRBD1 matching over 7 bases. This CDR3 contains 16 residues. Germline V gene sequence: CDR1 SGHDN, CDR2 FVKESK. The V gene end was trimmed by 5 bases and the J gene end by 6 bases; junction bases not matched to a gene: 15. CDR3 in amino acids: CASSATQTGAFHGYTF. As DNA, the CDR3 is TGTGCCAGCAGCGCCACTCAAACAGGGGCATTCCATGGCTACACCTTC.

The chain is built from TRBV5-4 and TRBJ1-2; possible D gene TRBD1, 5 bases. The CDR3 is made up of 14 amino acids. V lost 4 bases to trimming and J lost 2 bases, with 12 bases between them. Germline CDR1 and CDR2: SGHNT and YYREEE (reference sequence). The CDR3 sequence is CASSEIQENYGYTF. CDR3 sequence (DNA): TGTGCCAGCAGCGAAATACAGGAGAACTATGGCTACACCTTC.